What follows are 26 T cell receptor beta chains derived from one specimen sequenced in a study of T cells in Graves' hyperthyroidism and ophthalmopathy. There were TCR beta CDR3 regions amplified from RNA transcripts. The TCR CDR3 first-round RT-PCR relied on the HTBI primer set. Each CDR3 protein gets one entry after TCRdb re-called the multiplex PCR reads with MiXCR. Found here are approximately 700,000 distinct CDR3 sequences, over 40% of them singletons; the top ten hold roughly 6.5%. The source material was peripheral blood or thyroid tissue (not recorded which). Receptors were obtained from an adult man with Graves' disease, either hyperthyroidism or ophthalmopathy (not recorded which).

This chain links TRBV29-1 with TRBJ1-1; no reliable D call. The CDR3 consists of 16 residues. Between the trimmed V and J ends, which lost 7 bases and 1 base, there was a span of 22 bases. Germline V lookup: CDR1 SQVTM, CDR2 ANQGSEA. CDR3 amino acids: CSASSPEGGPNTEAFF. As DNA, the CDR3 is TGCAGCGCCAGCAGTCCGGAGGGAGGACCGAACACTGAAGCTTTCTTT. The complete variable domain, with remaining parts taken from reference TRBV29-1 and TRBJ1-1, reads SAVISQKPSRDICQRGTSLTIQCQVDSQVTMMFWYRQQPGQSLTLIATANQGSEATYESGFVIDKFPISRPNLTFSTLTVSNMSPEDSSIYLCSASSPEGGPNTEAFFGQGTRLTVV.

Only a few counts were recorded for this clonotype. The V gene is TRBV7-9, the J gene TRBJ1-1; possible D gene TRBD1, 5 bases. Germline V gene sequence: CDR1 SEHNR, CDR2 FQNEAQ (reference sequence). The length of the CDR3 is 13 residues. Trimming removed 3 bases at V and 4 bases at J, with 9 bases between. The DNA for the CDR3 is TGTGCCAGCAGCTTGCCGGACATCACTGAAGCTTTCTTT. Amino acid sequence: CASSLPDITEAFF.

The chain employs TRBV29-1 and TRBJ1-2; weak D call: TRBD1 (5 bases). Trimming took 8 bases from V and 7 from J, leaving 14 bases between them. Germline V gene sequence: CDR1 SQVTM, CDR2 ANQGSEA. This CDR3 spans 11 amino acids. CDR3 amino acids: CSTRGQGGYTF. In DNA, the CDR3 is TGCAGCACCCGTGGGCAGGGTGGCTACACCTTC.

This chain uses TRBV29-1 with TRBJ1-1, with TRBD1 as a possible D gene (6 bases). V was shortened by 4 bases and J by 7 bases, with 10 bases between the two germline ends. The CDR3 contains 11 residues. CDR1 and CDR2 from the germline V gene are SQVTM and ANQGSEA. The CDR3 spells CSVGGGGEAFF. The CDR3 DNA sequence: TGCAGCGTTGGGGGGGGCGGTGAAGCTTTCTTT.

The chain recombines TRBV6-5 with TRBJ2-7, with 7 bases fitting TRBD1. V gave up 4 bases and J gave up 0 bases; unmatched junction bases: 3. There are 14 residues in the CDR3. CDR1 is MNHEY, CDR2 SVGAGI, per germline. The CDR3 sequence: CASSSWDSSYEQYF. In nucleotides, the CDR3 is TGTGCCAGCAGTTCGTGGGACAGCTCCTACGAGCAGTACTTC.

At least ten counts were recorded for this clonotype. The chain couples TRBV7-2 to TRBJ1-2, with D maybe TRBD1 (6 bases). The V gene's germline CDR1 is SGHTA and CDR2 FQGNSA. The CDR3 spans 13 residues. V dropped 4 bases and J dropped 7 bases, with 13 bases sitting between them. The DNA of the CDR3 is TGTGCCAGCAGCTCTCTCCGACAGGCTGGCTACACCTTC. Translation: CASSSLRQAGYTF.

Regarding this clonotype: Since no conserved phenylalanine or tryptophan closes the CDR3, a read error is the likely cause. This chain joins TRBV7-3 and TRBJ1-4; no reliable D call. The V end lost 6 bases, the J end lost 4 bases, and 15 bases lay between the germline ends. This CDR3 region has 15 residues. Germline assignment: CDR1 SGHTA and CDR2 FQGTGA. The DNA of the CDR3 is TGTGCCAGCAGGACGACCCGGGGAATTAATGAAAAACTGTTTTCT. Protein product: CASRTTRGINEKLFS.

V is TRBV2 and J is TRBJ2-5, with 11 bases matching TRBD1. V shed 7 bases, J shed 7 bases, and the junction held 8 bases outside the gene matches. Germline V gene data show CDR1 as SNHLY and CDR2 as FYNNEI. This CDR3 comprises 14 residues. CDR3 loop: CASNRDRGTGTQYF. CDR3 bases: TGTGCCAGCAATCGGGACAGGGGGACCGGGACCCAGTACTTC.

In its sample, this clonotype was seen a few times. The J gene is TRBJ2-5, the V gene TRBV19, with D perhaps TRBD1 (6 bases). Looked up from germline, CDR1 is LNHDA and CDR2 is SQIVND (reference sequence). V was shortened by 3 bases and J by 1 base, with 12 bases between the two germline ends. The CDR3 is made up of 15 amino acids. CDR3 loop: CASSISRGFQETQYF. In DNA, the CDR3 is TGTGCCAGTAGTATTAGCAGGGGATTCCAAGAGACCCAGTACTTC. The whole variable domain, remainder taken from reference TRBV19 and TRBJ2-5, is DGGITQSPKYLFRKEGQNVTLSCEQNLNHDAMYWYRQDPGQGLRLIYYSQIVNDFQKGDIAEGYSVSREKKESFPLTVTSAQKNPTAFYLCASSISRGFQETQYFGPGTRLLVL.

Concerning this clonotype: Possible read error: a much larger clone is one base away. The chain is built from TRBV7-9 and TRBJ1-2, with a possible D match to TRBD1 (6 bases). There are 15 residues in the CDR3. Germline lookup yields CDR1 SEHNR and CDR2 FQNEAQ (reference sequence). Trimming removed 5 bases at V and 2 bases at J, with 15 bases between. CDR3 amino acids: CASSPTGFGNYGYTF. In DNA, the CDR3 is TGTGCCAGCAGCCCTACAGGGTTTGGCAACTATGGCTACACCTTC.

V and J are TRBV6-5 and TRBJ1-4; unclear D gene. In germline, CDR1 is MNHEY, CDR2 SVGAGI. Trimming cost V 0 bases and J 4 bases, with 21 bases left between them. The CDR3 has 19 amino acids. The CDR3 DNA follows: TGTGCCAGCAGTTACTCGACCCTCCTAGCGGGAAGCATTAATGAAAAACTGTTTTTT. It codes for CASSYSTLLAGSINEKLFF.

J is TRBJ1-1 and V is TRBV25-1, with D maybe TRBD1 (6 bases). CDR1 is MGHDK and CDR2 is SYGVNS in the germline V gene. V dropped 2 bases and J dropped 11 bases, with 9 bases sitting between them. The CDR3 has 11 amino acids. CDR3 in amino acids: CASSEVTGAFF. The CDR3 DNA is TGTGCCAGCAGTGAAGTAACAGGGGCTTTCTTT. Full variable domain (missing parts from reference TRBV25-1 and TRBJ1-1): EADIYQTPRYLVIGTGKKITLECSQTMGHDKMYWYQQDPGMELHLIHYSYGVNSTEKGDLSSESTVSRIRTEHFPLTLESARPSHTSQYLCASSEVTGAFFGQGTRLTVV.

The chain joins TRBV7-8 to TRBJ2-7; the D is unclear. The CDR3 is 12 residues long. CDR1 and CDR2 (germline): SGHVS, FQNEAQ. The V and J ends lost 1 base and 6 bases respectively, with 7 bases between them. The CDR3 DNA sequence: TGTGCCAGCAGCTTAGGCAACAGCGAGCAGTACTTC. It specifies CASSLGNSEQYF.

The V gene is TRBV24-1, the J gene TRBJ1-1; TRBD1 might be the D (6 bases). CDR1 and CDR2 from the germline V gene are KGHDR and SFDVKD. The V gene lost 7 bases and the J gene lost 2 bases, with 10 bases spanning the gap. The CDR3 is 13 amino acids. The CDR3 sequence: CATSRGGNTEAFF. The CDR3 DNA is TGTGCCACCAGCCGAGGGGGAAACACTGAAGCTTTCTTT.

The V and J genes are TRBV7-9 and TRBJ2-5; tentative D call: TRBD1 (5 bases). The CDR3 covers 13 residues. V was clipped by 4 bases and J by 5 bases, with 11 bases between them. Germline V lookup: CDR1 SEHNR, CDR2 FQNEAQ (reference sequence). The CDR3 DNA is TGTGCCAGCAGCTCCAGGGCGATGGAGACCCAGTACTTC. It specifies CASSSRAMETQYF.

Concerning this clonotype: Just one base apart from a much larger clone, this may be a read error. This is likely a read error, given that the CDR3 carries no conserved phenylalanine or tryptophan at its end. The chain combines TRBV6-1 with TRBJ1-1; D gene ambiguous. Germline V gene lookup returns CDR1 MNHNS and CDR2 SASEGT. V lost 5 bases, J lost 5 bases, and 9 bases lay in between. The CDR3 sequence is 12 residues long. The CDR3 region is CASSYGGTEAFL. The DNA of the CDR3 is TGTGCCAGCAGTTACGGCGGGACTGAAGCTTTCCTT.

This clonotype has more than one count but fewer than ten. The V gene is TRBV7-2, the J gene TRBJ1-2, with 8 bases that match TRBD1. This CDR3 is 11 amino acids long. Germline lookup yields CDR1 SGHTA and CDR2 FQGNSA. The trim removed 5 bases at V and 12 bases at J, leaving 5 bases unmatched. Here the CDR3 reads CASSPGQGHTF. DNA of the CDR3: TGTGCCAGCAGCCCCGGACAGGGTCACACCTTC.

Ten or more counts support this clonotype. In DNA form, the CDR3 reads TGTGCCAGTACCCACCGGGACAGACCCTACGAGCAGTACTTC. It is translated as CASTHRDRPYEQYF. The J gene is TRBJ2-7, the V gene TRBV19, with 7 bases lining up with TRBD1. The CDR3 extends over 14 amino acids. V lost 7 bases to trimming and J lost 2 bases; unmatched junction nucleotides: 8. Per germline, CDR1 LNHDA and CDR2 SQIVND (reference sequence). The variable domain in full, with the rest retrieved from reference TRBV19 and TRBJ2-7, is DGGITQSPKYLFRKEGQNVTLSCEQNLNHDAMYWYRQDPGQGLRLIYYSQIVNDFQKGDIAEGYSVSREKKESFPLTVTSAQKNPTAFYLCASTHRDRPYEQYFGPGTRLTVT.

The CDR3 reads CASSSATGNTEAFF. The CDR3, as DNA: TGTGCCAGCAGCTCCGCGACAGGGAACACTGAAGCTTTCTTT. The chain links TRBV7-9 to TRBJ1-1; tentatively, D is TRBD1 (6 bases). The V gene's germline CDR1 is SEHNR and CDR2 FQNEAQ (reference sequence). This CDR3 is built from 14 residues. Trimming took off 4 bases at V and 1 base at J, with 10 bases between the two ends.

V gene TRBV6-5 combines with J gene TRBJ2-5; D is ambiguous. Germline V gene lookup returns CDR1 MNHEY and CDR2 SVGAGI. This CDR3 is 13 amino acids long. V shed 5 bases and J shed 5 bases, with 12 bases lying between them. CDR3 bases: TGTGCCAGCAGTGAAGCACACTGGGAGACCCAGTACTTC. Protein sequence: CASSEAHWETQYF.

This clonotype was counted at least ten times. The rearrangement joins TRBV10-3 to TRBJ1-6; no definite D call. Germline V CDR1 and CDR2: ENHRY, SYGVKD. CDR3 length equals 13 residues. Trimming left V 3 bases short and J 10 bases short, with 10 bases between. The chain's CDR3 is CAISESLASPLHF. CDR3 bases: TGTGCCATCAGTGAAAGTTTGGCCTCACCCCTCCACTTT.

For this clonotype: It may be a read error: a sequence one base away is much more abundant. V gene TRBV11-1 combines with J gene TRBJ2-7, with 13 bases that match TRBD2. CDR3 length: 14 amino acids. Germline loops: CDR1 SGHAT, CDR2 FQDESV (reference sequence). The CDR3 DNA follows: TGTACCAGCAGATGGACTAGCGGGGGCTACGAGCAGTACTTC. Protein: CTSRWTSGGYEQYF.

The rearrangement links TRBV12-3 or TRBV12-4 to TRBJ1-3; no firm D call. The V end lost 4 bases, the J end lost 2 bases, and 12 bases lay between the germline ends. CDR3 length equals 15 residues. Here the CDR3 DNA reads TGTGCCAGCAGTTACACCCCCTTCCCTGGAAACACCATATATTTT. It encodes CASSYTPFPGNTIYF.

This clonotype was seen a handful of times. For the CDR3, the DNA is TGTGCCAGCAGTGAAGAGGGCACTGAAGCTTTCTTT. Amino acids: CASSEEGTEAFF. The chain uses TRBV6-5 and TRBJ1-1; no clear D. The ends were cut back, 5 bases at V and 4 bases at J, with 8 bases in the middle. The CDR3 runs to 12 residues. Germline values: CDR1 MNHEY, CDR2 SVGAGI.

This clonotype was detected many times. This sequence joins TRBV2 and TRBJ2-2, with D maybe TRBD2 (5 bases). The V end was cut by 8 bases, the J end by 0 bases, with 13 bases between. CDR3 length equals 15 residues. Germline lookup yields CDR1 SNHLY and CDR2 FYNNEI. The CDR3 DNA reads TGTGCCAGCCTCGACGGGGATACGAACACCGGGGAGCTGTTTTTT. As protein: CASLDGDTNTGELFF.

This chain connects TRBV20-1 to TRBJ1-2; 7 bases agree with TRBD1. The germline CDR1 and CDR2 sequences are DFQATT and SNEGSKA (reference sequence). V was clipped by 0 bases and J by 4 bases; unmatched bases: 8. The CDR3 loop spans 15 amino acids. The CDR3 DNA reads as TGCAGTGCTAGAGATAATGGGCAGGGGGTCTATGGCTACACCTTC. This codes for CSARDNGQGVYGYTF.